A selection of T cell receptor beta chains follows, all from one sample in a study of cytomegalovirus exposure and HLA in healthy donors. The repertoire was sequenced with immunoSEQ multiplex PCR; TCRdb's copy has only in-frame clones and lacks some. This sample has over 150,000 clones; almost 75% occur once, and the top ten carry 5% to 5.5%. Sequencing used PBMCs. The receptors here all came from a young woman in good health and CMV-seropositive. CDR3s include the opening cysteine and the closing phenylalanine or tryptophan. Fields, in order: J gene, D gene, V gene, clone size, CDR3 protein, CDR3 DNA. D genes are given only for firm matches. Where a row states a size, it is once, few, many or the class of an expanded clone; other rows omit it.

j_gene: TRBJ1-2; d_gene: TRBD1; v_gene: TRBV30; abundance: NA; CDR3aa: CAWTRGQGARYTF; CDR3nt: TGTGCCTGGACCCGGGGACAGGGGGCTCGCTACACCTTC
j_gene: TRBJ2-6; d_gene: NA; v_gene: TRBV30; abundance: NA; CDR3aa: CAWSLRAPSSGANVLTF; CDR3nt: TGTGCCTGGAGTCTGAGGGCACCCTCATCTGGGGCCAACGTCCTGACTTTC
j_gene: TRBJ1-1; d_gene: NA; v_gene: TRBV7-9; abundance: NA; CDR3aa: CASSSGGTGTEAFF; CDR3nt: TGTGCCAGCAGCTCCGGCGGGACGGGGACTGAAGCTTTCTTT
j_gene: TRBJ2-1; d_gene: NA; v_gene: TRBV6-6; abundance: few; CDR3aa: CASSYGDRGGSNEQFF; CDR3nt: TGTGCCAGCAGTTATGGAGATAGGGGAGGTAGTAATGAGCAGTTCTTC
j_gene: TRBJ1-6; d_gene: NA; v_gene: TRBV7-9; abundance: NA; CDR3aa: CASIPSSVPNSPLHF; CDR3nt: TGTGCCAGCATCCCGTCATCGGTCCCAAATTCACCCCTCCACTTT
j_gene: TRBJ1-4; d_gene: TRBD1; v_gene: TRBV7-6; abundance: NA; CDR3aa: CASSSRDRYNEKLFF; CDR3nt: TGTGCCAGCAGCTCCCGGGACAGGTATAATGAAAAACTGTTTTTT
j_gene: TRBJ2-2; d_gene: NA; v_gene: TRBV19; abundance: NA; CDR3aa: CASSKSQGNTGELFF; CDR3nt: TGTGCCAGTAGTAAATCCCAGGGGAACACCGGGGAGCTGTTTTTT
j_gene: TRBJ1-2; d_gene: NA; v_gene: TRBV2; abundance: NA; CDR3aa: CASSEGLVGYTF; CDR3nt: TGTGCCAGCAGTGAGGGGCTAGTTGGCTACACCTTC
j_gene: TRBJ1-5; d_gene: NA; v_gene: TRBV18; abundance: few; CDR3aa: CASSPGLDQPQHF; CDR3nt: TGTGCCAGCTCACCGGGGCTTGATCAGCCCCAGCATTTT
j_gene: TRBJ2-5; d_gene: NA; v_gene: TRBV7-9; abundance: NA; CDR3aa: CASSLGSGYQETQYF; CDR3nt: TGTGCCAGCAGCTTAGGGTCGGGATACCAAGAGACCCAGTACTTC
j_gene: TRBJ2-7; d_gene: NA; v_gene: TRBV5-4; abundance: NA; CDR3aa: CASSSSSYEQYF; CDR3nt: TGTGCCAGCAGCTCCAGTTCCTACGAGCAGTACTTC
j_gene: TRBJ1-5; d_gene: NA; v_gene: TRBV30; abundance: NA; CDR3aa: CAWSTGPQPQHF; CDR3nt: TGTGCCTGGAGTACAGGGCCTCAGCCCCAGCATTTT
j_gene: TRBJ1-1; d_gene: TRBD1; v_gene: TRBV10-3; abundance: NA; CDR3aa: CAIMGTENTEAFF; CDR3nt: TGTGCCATCATGGGGACAGAGAACACTGAAGCTTTCTTT
j_gene: TRBJ2-2; d_gene: NA; v_gene: TRBV19; abundance: NA; CDR3aa: CASEDSFRTGELFF; CDR3nt: TGTGCCAGTGAAGACAGCTTCCGGACCGGGGAGCTGTTTTTT
j_gene: TRBJ1-5; d_gene: TRBD1; v_gene: TRBV6-6; abundance: NA; CDR3aa: CASSTHRGPGQPQHF; CDR3nt: TGTGCCAGCAGTACACACAGGGGGCCCGGTCAGCCCCAGCATTTT